The 27 T cell receptor beta chains in this list originate from one sample, sequenced in a study of early T cells in non-severe SARS-CoV-2 infection. One entry per CDR3 protein, called by TCRdb with MiXCR from the 5' RACE reads. The data show about 31,000 distinct CDR3 sequences, about 5.7% seen once. The material sequenced was whole blood. These receptors were obtained from an adult who was a healthcare worker with PCR-confirmed SARS-CoV-2 infection or an uninfected control (not recorded which).

This clonotype was detected many times. CDR3 sequence (DNA): TGTGCCAGCGGCGGGAGAGGTGGTTACGAGCAGTACTTC. This codes for CASGGRGGYEQYF. The gene calls are TRBV27 and TRBJ2-7; TRBD2 matches 7 bases. CDR1 and CDR2 (germline): MNHEY, SMNVEV (reference sequence). The length of the CDR3 is 13 residues. V dropped 8 bases and J dropped 4; count of bases not matched to a gene: 8.

The rearrangement uses TRBV6-1 and TRBJ1-1; no reliable D call. V lost 5 bases, J lost 4 bases, and 11 bases lay in between. CDR1 is MNHNS, CDR2 SASEGT, per germline. The CDR3 length is 13 residues. CDR3 sequence reads: CASSYLAPTEAFF. CDR3 nucleotide sequence: TGTGCCAGCAGTTACCTCGCTCCCACTGAAGCTTTCTTT.

Within the sample, this clonotype is medium-sized (0.01 to 0.1%). The chain combines TRBV11-2 with TRBJ2-3, with unresolved D. Germline V CDR1 and CDR2: SGHAT, FQNNGV. The V end lost 4 bases, the J end lost 1 base, and 3 bases lay between the germline ends. The CDR3 has 12 amino acids. The CDR3 sequence is CASSSGTDTQYF. The CDR3 DNA is TGTGCCAGCAGCTCGGGCACAGATACGCAGTATTTT.

This clonotype came up a few times. CDR3 amino acids: CSVEGRRGSRADTQYF. CDR3 DNA sequence: TGCAGCGTTGAAGGCCGCCGCGGGAGTCGGGCAGATACGCAGTATTTT. This sequence joins TRBV29-1 and TRBJ2-3, with TRBD2 matching over 7 bases. Looked up from germline, CDR1 is SQVTM and CDR2 is ANQGSEA. The CDR3 is 16 residues long. With 1 base clipped from V and 4 bases from J, the junction kept 11 bases outside the gene matches.

This clonotype was seen at least ten times. The rearrangement uses TRBV19 and TRBJ1-2; 10 positions agree with TRBD1. This CDR3 is 14 amino acids long. Germline loops: CDR1 LNHDA, CDR2 SQIVND (reference sequence). J was trimmed by 6 bases and V by 5 bases; bases with no gene match: 6. CDR3: CASSSTGTGDGYTF. The CDR3 nucleotides read TGTGCCAGTAGTTCGACCGGGACAGGGGATGGCTACACCTTC.

The chain uses TRBV14 and TRBJ2-1; TRBD2 aligns across 8 bases. Germline values: CDR1 SGHDN, CDR2 FVKESK. Trimming took 5 bases from V and 9 from J; bases not matched to a gene: 6. The CDR3 totals 13 residues. The CDR3 reads CASSSWTSSEQFF. The DNA for the CDR3 is TGTGCCAGCAGCTCCTGGACTAGCTCTGAGCAGTTCTTC.

Many counts were recorded for this clonotype. The genes are TRBV6-1 and TRBJ2-7; 7 bases align to TRBD1. Unmatched junction bases numbered 8, after V lost 7 bases and J lost 2 bases. The CDR3 is 14 residues long. Looked up from germline, CDR1 is MNHNS and CDR2 is SASEGT. Here the CDR3 reads CASNPGQATYEQYF. CDR3 nucleotides: TGTGCCAGCAACCCCGGACAGGCCACCTACGAGCAGTACTTC.

In its sample, this clonotype was seen many times. The chain recombines TRBV20-1 with TRBJ2-1; 7 bases agree with TRBD1. CDR3 length equals 13 residues. The V gene end was trimmed by 3 bases and the J gene end by 6 bases; junction bases not matched to a gene: 5. Germline-derived CDR1 and CDR2 are DFQATT and SNEGSKA (reference sequence). The CDR3 spells CSASQGVTNEQFF. CDR3 nucleotides: TGCAGTGCTAGTCAGGGGGTCACCAATGAGCAGTTCTTC.

This clonotype was detected ten times or more. This chain joins TRBV14 and TRBJ2-1, with 8 bases aligning to TRBD2. The CDR3 spans 19 residues. V lost 1 base and J lost 2; bases outside the gene matches: 13. Germline CDR1 SGHDN, CDR2 FVKESK. CDR3 sequence: CASSQVAGMRLATYNEQFF. CDR3 nucleotide sequence: TGTGCCAGCAGCCAAGTCGCGGGTATGAGACTAGCGACCTACAATGAGCAGTTCTTC.

Points on this clonotype: A much larger clonotype is one base distant, so this may be a read error. CDR3 nucleotide sequence: TGTGCCAGCAGCTCCACAGATATGCAGTATTTT. Its translation is CASSSTDMQYF. The gene calls are TRBV28 and TRBJ2-3; D gene ambiguous. CDR3 length equals 11 residues. Germline V CDR1 and CDR2: MDHEN, SYDVKM.

This clonotype was detected ten times or more. The chain employs TRBV7-2 and TRBJ2-1; 15 bases line up with TRBD2. The germline gives CDR1 SGHTA, CDR2 FQGNSA. V was pared by 4 bases and J by 9 bases, with 13 bases of the junction left unmatched. The CDR3 totals 18 residues. The CDR3: CASSSHLAGLAGGFEQFF. The CDR3 DNA is TGTGCCAGCAGCTCCCATCTTGCGGGACTAGCGGGAGGTTTTGAGCAGTTCTTC.

This clonotype was detected many times. The V gene is TRBV24-1, the J gene TRBJ2-1, with 7 positions matching TRBD1. The J segment lost 8 bases and the V segment lost 9 bases, leaving 6 bases of the junction unmatched. Germline-derived CDR1 and CDR2 are KGHDR and SFDVKD. The CDR3 sequence is 12 residues long. CDR3: CATRTDRDEQFF. In DNA form, the CDR3 reads TGTGCCACCCGAACCGACAGGGATGAGCAGTTCTTC.

This rearrangement joins TRBV2 to TRBJ2-7; D gene unclear. The CDR3 covers 11 residues. Germline loops: CDR1 SNHLY, CDR2 FYNNEI. V lost 7 bases to trimming and J lost 5 bases, with 9 bases between them. CDR3 sequence (DNA): TGTGCCAGCAAGGTCATCCACGAGCAGTACTTC. Encoded protein: CASKVIHEQYF.

This clonotype showed up just a few times. The chain is built from TRBV7-2 and TRBJ1-1, with 7 bases identical to TRBD1. Per germline, CDR1 SGHTA and CDR2 FQGNSA. Trimming at V came to 2 bases and at J to 1 base, leaving 10 bases not matched to a gene. This CDR3 is 17 amino acids long. The CDR3 region has the DNA TGTGCCAGCAGCTTAAGACGCTTGGGACAGACGAACACTGAAGCTTTCTTT. Protein product: CASSLRRLGQTNTEAFF.

This clonotype was seen ten or more times. The chain joins TRBV10-2 to TRBJ2-7; 7 nucleotides agree with TRBD2. CDR1 and CDR2 from the germline V gene are WSHSY and SAAADI. V was clipped by 2 bases and J by 2 bases; unmatched bases: 6. The length of the CDR3 is 15 residues. The CDR3 protein is CASSEVLAAAYEQYF. CDR3 DNA: TGCGCCAGCAGTGAGGTTCTAGCGGCAGCCTACGAGCAGTACTTC.

The sample holds many counts of this clonotype. The chain has TRBV11-2 and TRBJ2-5; no reliable D call. V shed 1 base and J shed 2 bases, with 5 bases lying between them. Germline CDR1 reads SGHAT; CDR2 reads FQNNGV. This CDR3 region has 13 residues. DNA for the CDR3: TGTGCCAGCAGCTTAGGGCAGCAAGAGACCCAGTACTTC. It encodes CASSLGQQETQYF.

This chain connects TRBV2 to TRBJ1-5, with D unresolved. Germline lookup yields CDR1 SNHLY and CDR2 FYNNEI. This CDR3 spans 15 amino acids. V lost 1 base and J 9 bases, leaving 16 bases between the germline ends. The CDR3 coding sequence is TGTGCCAGCAGTGAAGGGGGTCAGCTCGGTCCGCCCCAGCATTTT. Residues: CASSEGGQLGPPQHF. Complete variable domain (other parts from reference TRBV2 and TRBJ1-5): EPEVTQTPSHQVTQMGQEVILRCVPISNHLYFYWYRQILGQKVEFLVSFYNNEISEKSEIFDDQFSVERPDGSNFTLKIRSTKLEDSAMYFCASSEGGQLGPPQHFGDGTRLSIL.

This clonotype was counted many times. The rearrangement joins TRBV18 to TRBJ2-3; 9 bases agree with TRBD2. V lost 0 bases, J lost 3 bases, and 7 bases stayed unmatched. Germline V lookup: CDR1 KGHSH, CDR2 LQKENI. This CDR3 has 17 amino acids. Here the CDR3 reads CASSPPPAGGVTDTQYF. The CDR3 nucleotides read TGTGCCAGCTCACCACCCCCCGCGGGAGGGGTGACAGATACGCAGTATTTT.

Of note for this clonotype: This may stem from a read error, because a much larger clone lies one nucleotide away. This CDR3 fails to terminate in the conserved phenylalanine or tryptophan, so it likely reflects a read error. The chain combines TRBV5-5 with TRBJ1-2, with D possibly matching TRBD1 (5 bases). Germline V gene data show CDR1 as SGHKS and CDR2 as YYEKEE (reference sequence). V was cut by 2 bases and J by 4 bases, with 15 bases left in between. The CDR3 has 15 amino acids. In DNA form, the CDR3 reads TGTGCCAGCAGCTTTGGAGACAGAGGTGGCTATGGCTACACCTCC. It encodes CASSFGDRGGYGYTS.

The rearrangement uses TRBV6-6 and TRBJ1-1, with D uncertain. Germline V lookup: CDR1 MNHNY, CDR2 SVGAGI (reference sequence). Trimming left V 6 bases short and J 1 base short, with 12 bases between. This CDR3 has 14 residues. CDR3 region: CASSRLGRNTEAFF. The CDR3 nucleotides read TGTGCCAGCAGCCGTTTAGGGAGGAACACTGAAGCTTTCTTT.

This clonotype was counted ten times or more. The chain carries TRBV3-1 and TRBJ2-5; 7 bases fit TRBD2. V trimming: 1 base; J trimming: 3 bases; junction bases outside the gene matches: 5. The V gene's germline CDR1 is LGHDT and CDR2 YNNKEL (reference sequence). The CDR3 totals 15 residues. Here the CDR3 DNA reads TGTGCCAGCAGCCAAGCGGGCCTAGCGGAAGAGACCCAGTACTTC. Protein product: CASSQAGLAEETQYF.

This clonotype was seen repeatedly, ten times or more. CDR3 DNA sequence: TGTGCCAGCTCACCCGAGGATAGCAATCAGCCCCAGCATTTT. It codes for CASSPEDSNQPQHF. The V call is TRBV18, the J call TRBJ1-5; D not resolved. V gave up 3 bases and J gave up 0 bases, with 6 bases separating them. Germline V gene data show CDR1 as KGHSH and CDR2 as LQKENI. This CDR3 has 14 residues.

This clonotype was observed many times. The chain carries TRBV7-2 and TRBJ2-7; TRBD2 aligns across 12 bases. The CDR3 consists of 14 residues. Germline CDR1 reads SGHTA; CDR2 reads FQGNSA. With 5 bases clipped from V and 4 bases from J, the junction kept 3 bases outside the gene matches. CDR3 sequence: CASSIGTSGYEQYF. CDR3 nucleotides: TGTGCCAGCAGCATCGGGACTAGCGGGTACGAGCAGTACTTC.

Sample share makes this clonotype medium-sized. The chain recombines TRBV7-7 with TRBJ2-7; a weak D match, TRBD2 (6 bases). V was trimmed by 3 bases and J by 4 bases, leaving 10 bases between them. Germline V gene data show CDR1 as SSHAT and CDR2 as FNYEAQ (reference sequence). The CDR3 is made up of 13 amino acids. For the CDR3, the DNA is TGTGCCAGCAGCTTCGGGAGCGAGTACGAGCAGTACTTC. This gives the protein CASSFGSEYEQYF. Drawing the rest from reference TRBV7-7 and TRBJ2-7, the complete variable domain is GAGVSQSPRYKVTKRGQDVTLRCDPISSHATLYWYQQALGQGPEFLTYFNYEAQPDKSGLPSDRFSAERPEGSISTLTIQRTEQRDSAMYRCASSFGSEYEQYFGPGTRLTVT.

This clonotype came up many times. The chain recombines TRBV20-1 with TRBJ2-5; 10 nucleotides align to TRBD2. CDR3 size: 15 residues. Looked up from germline, CDR1 is DFQATT and CDR2 is SNEGSKA (reference sequence). Unmatched junction bases numbered 12, after V lost 6 bases and J lost 5 bases. This CDR3 is CSAESLGTSDETQYF. The CDR3 DNA reads as TGCAGTGCGGAATCACTGGGGACTAGCGACGAGACCCAGTACTTC.

This clonotype showed up many times. This chain joins TRBV27 and TRBJ2-3; TRBD1 or TRBD2 may be the D gene (5 bases each). CDR3 size: 16 residues. Germline V gene sequence: CDR1 MNHEY, CDR2 SMNVEV (reference sequence). The V end lost 5 bases, the J end lost 2 bases, and 17 bases lay between the germline ends. The CDR3 reads CASSPGPSGNTDTQYF. Written as DNA, the CDR3 is TGTGCCAGCAGTCCGGGACCGAGCGGTAACACAGATACGCAGTATTTT.

This clonotype came up many times. This chain's CDR3 is CASSLYKGTGGYTF. CDR3 nucleotide sequence: TGTGCCAGCAGCTTGTACAAGGGGACGGGTGGCTACACCTTC. This chain links TRBV11-2 with TRBJ1-2; a weak D match, TRBD1 (5 bases). The CDR3 sequence is 14 residues long. V dropped 3 bases and J dropped 7 bases, with 15 bases sitting between them. CDR1 and CDR2 from the germline V gene are SGHAT and FQNNGV.